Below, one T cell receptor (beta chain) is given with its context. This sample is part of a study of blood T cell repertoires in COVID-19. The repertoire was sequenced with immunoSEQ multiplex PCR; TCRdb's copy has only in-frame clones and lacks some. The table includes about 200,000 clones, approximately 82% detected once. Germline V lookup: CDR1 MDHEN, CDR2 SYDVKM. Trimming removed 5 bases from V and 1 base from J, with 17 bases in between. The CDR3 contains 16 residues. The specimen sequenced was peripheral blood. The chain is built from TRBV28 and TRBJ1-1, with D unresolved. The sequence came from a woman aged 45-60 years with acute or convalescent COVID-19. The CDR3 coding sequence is TGTGCCAGCAGTCCCCCGGTCCCGAACGGGAACACTGAAGCTTTCTTT. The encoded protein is CASSPPVPNGNTEAFF. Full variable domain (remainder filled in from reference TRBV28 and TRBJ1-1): DVKVTQSSRYLVKRTGEKVFLECVQDMDHENMFWYRQDPGLGLRLIYFSYDVKMKEKGDIPEGYSVSREKKERFSLILESASTNQTSMYLCASSPPVPNGNTEAFFGQGTRLTVV.